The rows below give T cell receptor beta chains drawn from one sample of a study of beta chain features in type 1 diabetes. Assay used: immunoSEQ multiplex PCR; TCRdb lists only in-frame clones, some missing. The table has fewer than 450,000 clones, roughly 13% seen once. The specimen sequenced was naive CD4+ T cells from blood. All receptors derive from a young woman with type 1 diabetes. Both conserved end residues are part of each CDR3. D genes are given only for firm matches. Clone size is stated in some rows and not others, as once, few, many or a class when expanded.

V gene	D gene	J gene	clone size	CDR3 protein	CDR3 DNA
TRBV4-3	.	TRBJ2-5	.	CASSQDPSQETQYF	TGCGCCAGCAGCCAAGATCCCAGTCAAGAGACCCAGTACTTC
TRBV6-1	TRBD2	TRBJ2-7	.	CASRESGGYEQYF	TGTGCCAGCAGGGAGTCGGGGGGGTACGAGCAGTACTTC
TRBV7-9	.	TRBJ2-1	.	CASSVRVRNEQFF	TGTGCCAGCAGTGTCAGGGTTCGCAATGAGCAGTTCTTC
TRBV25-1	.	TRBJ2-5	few	CASSDWLPETQYF	TGTGCCAGCAGTGATTGGCTTCCGGAGACCCAGTACTTC
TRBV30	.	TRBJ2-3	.	CAWSFGLLEVRGSTDTQYF	TGTGCCTGGAGCTTTGGACTTTTGGAGGTTAGGGGGTCCACAGATACGCAGTATTTT
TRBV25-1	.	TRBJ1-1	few	CASSDPQGGTEAFF	TGTGCCAGCAGTGATCCCCAGGGTGGAACTGAAGCTTTCTTT
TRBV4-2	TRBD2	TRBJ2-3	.	CASSQDNGGSSTDTQYF	TGTGCCAGCAGCCAAGATAACGGCGGGAGTAGCACAGATACGCAGTATTTT
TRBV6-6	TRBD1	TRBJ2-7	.	CASSAGTGGGEQYF	TGTGCCAGCAGTGCCGGGACAGGGGGGGGCGAGCAGTACTTC
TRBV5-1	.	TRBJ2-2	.	CASSLTVLRTGELFF	TGCGCCAGCAGCTTAACGGTTCTGAGGACCGGGGAGCTGTTTTTT
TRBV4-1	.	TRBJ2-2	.	CASSPTGLGELFF	TGCGCCAGCAGCCCTACAGGGCTGGGGGAGCTGTTTTTT
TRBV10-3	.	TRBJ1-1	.	CAALSTNTEAFF	TGTGCCGCCCTAAGTACGAACACTGAAGCTTTCTTT